This T cell receptor (beta chain) came from a study of blood T cell repertoires in COVID-19. Study at large: The United States, Italy and Spain supplied acute and convalescent COVID-19 samples. In each case, the material was cDNA or gDNA derived from T cells, B-cell-depleted T cells, or PBMCs.

Here immunoSEQ multiplex PCR was the method, and the copy in TCRdb shows in-frame clones only, minus some. The sample has about 41,000 clones, around four fifths seen once; the top ten hold less than 45%. The germline V gene encodes CDR1 MDHEN and CDR2 SYDVKM. The CDR3 totals 16 residues. J gave up 5 bases and V 1 base, and 11 bases lay outside the gene matches. This sequence joins TRBV28 and TRBJ2-7; TRBD2 agrees at 7 bases. Sequencing input: peripheral blood. The clonotype comes from a woman aged 80 or over with active or convalescent COVID-19. The CDR3 here is CASSLSVAGVRNEQYF. The CDR3 nucleotides read TGTGCCAGCAGTTTATCTGTGGCGGGAGTACGTAACGAGCAGTACTTC.